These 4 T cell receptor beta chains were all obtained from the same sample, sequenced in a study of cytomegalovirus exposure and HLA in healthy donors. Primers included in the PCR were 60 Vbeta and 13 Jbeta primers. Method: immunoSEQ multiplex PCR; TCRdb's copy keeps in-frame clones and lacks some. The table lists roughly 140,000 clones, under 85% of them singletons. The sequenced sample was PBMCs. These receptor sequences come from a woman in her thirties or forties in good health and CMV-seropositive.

The CDR3 DNA reads TGTGCCAGCAGAAACCAGGGTCAGCCCCAGCATTTT. Encoded protein: CASRNQGQPQHF. The chain carries TRBV2 and TRBJ1-5; D perhaps matches TRBD1 (5 bases). The CDR3 totals 12 residues. Germline V gives CDR1 SNHLY, CDR2 FYNNEI. Trimming cost V 6 bases and J 6 bases, with 9 bases left between them.

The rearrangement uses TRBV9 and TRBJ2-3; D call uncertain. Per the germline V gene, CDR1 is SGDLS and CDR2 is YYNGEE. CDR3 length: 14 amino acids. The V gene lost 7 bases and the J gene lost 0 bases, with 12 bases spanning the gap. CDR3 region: CASRRGSSTDTQYF. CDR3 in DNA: TGTGCCAGCCGTCGCGGTTCTAGCACAGATACGCAGTATTTT.

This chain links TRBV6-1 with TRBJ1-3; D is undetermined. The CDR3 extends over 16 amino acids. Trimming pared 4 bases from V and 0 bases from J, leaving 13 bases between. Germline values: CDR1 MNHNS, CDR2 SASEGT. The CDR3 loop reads CASSAPAGSSGNTIYF. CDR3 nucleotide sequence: TGTGCCAGCAGTGCACCCGCGGGCAGCTCTGGAAACACCATATATTTT.

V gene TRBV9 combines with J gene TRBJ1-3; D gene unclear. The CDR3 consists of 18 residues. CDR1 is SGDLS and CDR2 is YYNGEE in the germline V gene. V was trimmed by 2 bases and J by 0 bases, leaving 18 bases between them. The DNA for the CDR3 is TGTGCCAGCAGCGTTTCCCCCGGGATAAGCGGCTCTGGAAACACCATATATTTT. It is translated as CASSVSPGISGSGNTIYF.